There are many counts of the clone carrying this T cell receptor beta chain. Antigen unknown. The data are from a study of identical twins. Study-level results: Modelling approaches yielded underestimates of out-of-frame TCR alpha sharing between monozygotic twins. Clonotypes of the beta chain that were abundant in cord blood carried fewer insertions (memory repertoires showed none). These conclusions were based on statistical analysis (cross-sectional, not following the same donors).

MiXCR was run by TCRdb on the 5' RACE reads, yielding one entry per CDR3 protein. In the table there are 150,000 or so distinct CDR3 sequences, roughly 3.2% of which are singletons. The ends lost 6 bases at V and 3 bases at J; junction bases unmatched: 3. Germline V CDR1 and CDR2: KGHSH, LQKENI. This CDR3 is 13 amino acids long. The receptor was derived from a man younger than 30 in good health. Sequenced: memory T cells sorted from blood. The chain has TRBV18 and TRBJ2-7; 9 bases map to TRBD1. CDR3 region: CASSATGGYEQYV. CDR3 nucleotides: TGTGCCAGCTCTGCGACAGGGGGCTACGAGCAGTACGTC.